The 25 T cell receptor beta chains reported below all come from one sample, sequenced in a study of molecular identifiers for immune sequencing clone quantification. TCRdb itself ran the PCR reads through MiXCR, one entry per CDR3 protein. The table records more than 550,000 distinct CDR3 sequences, roughly 27% of them present only once. The sample consisted of naive CD8+ T cells from blood, with Jurkat cell RNA spiked in. Regarding subset: FACS-sorted CD8+CD4-CCR7+CD45RA+ naive T cells. The receptor set was obtained from a human donor in good health. Some libraries in this study had Jurkat cell RNA spiked in.

Here the CDR3 DNA reads TGTGCCAGTAGTATGGGTTACAGGGACACATCTGGAAACACCATATATTTT. Translating gives CASSMGYRDTSGNTIYF. V usage is TRBV19 and J usage is TRBJ1-3, with D perhaps matching TRBD1 (6 bases). The germline V and J ends were trimmed by 3 bases and 1 base, with 16 bases remaining between them. CDR1 LNHDA and CDR2 SQIVND come from the germline V gene (reference sequence). The CDR3 covers 17 residues.

This clonotype was recorded many times. The V and J genes are TRBV4-1 and TRBJ1-5, with D possibly being TRBD1 (5 bases). Trimming shortened V by 2 bases and J by 7 bases, and 15 bases separated the two germline ends. Per germline, CDR1 MGHRA and CDR2 YSYEKL. The CDR3 extends over 15 amino acids. The CDR3 reads CASSQSGGGGQPQHF. In DNA form, the CDR3 reads TGCGCCAGCAGCCAATCTGGGGGGGGTGGCCAGCCCCAGCATTTT.

This clonotype was picked up a small number of times. The chain carries TRBV27 and TRBJ2-1; D remains ambiguous. CDR3 size: 13 residues. The germline V gene encodes CDR1 MNHEY and CDR2 SMNVEV (reference sequence). Trimming took 0 bases from V and 10 from J, leaving 10 bases between them. Written as DNA, the CDR3 is TGTGCCAGCAGTTTATCCGCCCCCCGGGAGCAGTTCTTC. Translated, it gives CASSLSAPREQFF.

This clonotype was detected once. The genes are TRBV7-9 and TRBJ2-1, with D unclear. Per germline, CDR1 SEHNR and CDR2 FQNEAQ (reference sequence). V was cut by 1 base and J by 8 bases, with 6 bases left in between. The CDR3 loop spans 12 amino acids. As DNA, the CDR3 is TGTGCCAGCAGCTTAGGGGATTATGAGCAGTTCTTC. It specifies CASSLGDYEQFF.

The chain carries TRBV6-4 and TRBJ1-4; D may be TRBD1 (6 bases). Trimming pared 6 bases from V and 7 bases from J, leaving 21 bases between. Germline-derived CDR1 and CDR2 are MRHNA and SNTAGT. The CDR3 is 16 amino acids. CDR3 sequence: CASRVPGHPQSEKLFF. CDR3 coding DNA: TGTGCCAGCAGAGTCCCGGGACATCCCCAAAGTGAAAAACTGTTTTTT.

This clonotype was observed a handful of times. The chain has TRBV6-5 and TRBJ1-2, with TRBD1 matching over 10 bases. This CDR3 region has 15 residues. After removal of 5 bases from V and 8 bases from J, the junction contained 11 bases not matched to a gene. Germline V gene lookup returns CDR1 MNHEY and CDR2 SVGAGI. The CDR3 protein is CASSTRWGDRGGYTF. The CDR3 DNA is TGTGCCAGCAGTACACGTTGGGGGGACAGGGGCGGCTACACCTTC.

This clonotype was detected only a few times. The V and J genes are TRBV5-4 and TRBJ1-1; D gene unclear. Germline CDR1 reads SGHNT; CDR2 reads YYREEE (reference sequence). CDR3 size: 13 residues. V was trimmed by 3 bases and J by 4 bases, leaving 10 bases between them. CDR3 in DNA: TGTGCCAGCAGCTCGACGGCGGTCACTGAAGCTTTCTTT. Translation: CASSSTAVTEAFF.

This clonotype was seen at least ten times. V usage is TRBV30 and J usage is TRBJ1-1; 8 bases are a match to TRBD1. Trimming cost V 2 bases and J 0 bases; bases outside gene matches: 5. Germline V gene sequence: CDR1 GTSNPN, CDR2 SVGIG (reference sequence). CDR3 length: 15 amino acids. The DNA for the CDR3 is TGTGCCTGGAGTATCTGGACAGGGATGAACACTGAAGCTTTCTTT. Translation gives CAWSIWTGMNTEAFF.

In this sample, this clonotype turned up a few times. The chain uses TRBV19 and TRBJ1-1; TRBD1 aligns across 8 bases. The CDR3 consists of 16 residues. Losses at the gene ends were 6 bases for V and 6 bases for J; bases not matched to a gene: 15. The germline V gene has CDR1 LNHDA and CDR2 SQIVND (reference sequence). The CDR3 is CASSARTGPLSPEAFF. In DNA, the CDR3 is TGTGCCAGTAGCGCACGGACAGGGCCCCTGAGCCCTGAAGCTTTCTTT.

This rearrangement joins TRBV9 to TRBJ1-5, with D possibly matching TRBD1 (5 bases). The CDR3 covers 15 residues. The germline gives CDR1 SGDLS, CDR2 YYNGEE. V gave up 4 bases and J gave up 1 base, with 12 bases separating them. The CDR3 DNA is TGTGCCAGCAGCCGCCGGGGGGTGAGCAATCAGCCCCAGCATTTT. It translates to CASSRRGVSNQPQHF.

On this clonotype itself: Since no conserved phenylalanine or tryptophan closes the CDR3, a read error is the likely cause. The chain uses TRBV4-1 and TRBJ2-7, with D maybe TRBD1 (6 bases). V lost 0 bases to trimming and J lost 5 bases, with 17 bases between them. The germline V gene has CDR1 MGHRA and CDR2 YSYEKL. The CDR3 sequence is 16 residues long. CDR3 DNA: TGCGCCAGCAGCCAAGATCGGGGCCAGGGGTTCCACGAGCAGTACTCC. This sequence encodes CASSQDRGQGFHEQYS.

The rearrangement links TRBV5-6 to TRBJ2-5; D gene unclear. Germline V gene lookup returns CDR1 SGHDT and CDR2 YYEEEE. The V end was cut by 0 bases, the J end by 13 bases, with 16 bases between. The CDR3 runs to 13 residues. CDR3 coding DNA: TGTGCCAGCAGCTTGGACCGACAAGAGCCCCCGTACTTC. Protein: CASSLDRQEPPYF.

This clonotype has a count of ten or more. The chain uses TRBV5-6 and TRBJ2-7, with unresolved D. Trimming removed 4 bases at V and 6 bases at J, with 14 bases between. Germline V lookup: CDR1 SGHDT, CDR2 YYEEEE. The CDR3 totals 13 residues. This CDR3 is CASSPEGSAEQYF. The CDR3 DNA is TGTGCCAGCAGCCCGGAAGGGTCGGCCGAGCAGTACTTC.

This clonotype showed up just a few times. The rearrangement links TRBV7-9 to TRBJ1-2; D remains unclear. This CDR3 has 14 amino acids. V lost 1 base and J 3 bases, leaving 9 bases between the germline ends. Germline V lookup: CDR1 SEHNR, CDR2 FQNEAQ (reference sequence). The CDR3 loop reads CASSLESAHYGYTF. The CDR3, as DNA: TGTGCCAGCAGCTTAGAGTCAGCTCACTATGGCTACACCTTC.

This clonotype showed up many times. The gene calls are TRBV12-3 or TRBV12-4 and TRBJ1-5; D unresolved. V lost 6 bases to trimming and J lost 7 bases, with 16 bases between them. This CDR3 comprises 14 residues. The CDR3 loop reads CASRHEGGEQPQHF. CDR3 coding DNA: TGTGCCAGCAGACATGAGGGAGGCGAGCAGCCCCAGCATTTT.

This clonotype was counted at least ten times. This chain joins TRBV5-1 and TRBJ2-7; 13 nucleotides match TRBD2. The CDR3 length is 15 residues. The V gene end was trimmed by 0 bases and the J gene end by 4 bases; junction bases not matched to a gene: 1. Germline values: CDR1 SGHRS, CDR2 YFSETQ. The DNA for the CDR3 is TGCGCCAGCAGCTTGGAACTAGCGGGAGGGTACGAGCAGTACTTC. Amino acids: CASSLELAGGYEQYF. Drawing the rest from reference TRBV5-1 and TRBJ2-7, the complete variable domain is KAGVTQTPRYLIKTRGQQVTLSCSPISGHRSVSWYQQTPGQGLQFLFEYFSETQRNKGNFPGRFSGRQFSNSRSEMNVSTLELGDSALYLCASSLELAGGYEQYFGPGTRLTVT.

This clonotype was seen a few times. The gene calls are TRBV4-3 and TRBJ2-3; 9 bases agree with TRBD1. CDR3 size: 16 residues. The germline V gene has CDR1 LGHNA and CDR2 YSLEER. V gave up 4 bases and J gave up 4 bases; unmatched junction bases: 9. Here the CDR3 reads CASSPEDRGDADTQYF. The CDR3 DNA is TGCGCCAGCAGCCCAGAAGACAGGGGGGACGCAGATACGCAGTATTTT.

There are a few counts of this clonotype. CDR3 sequence: CASSQSSGNTIYF. CDR3 DNA: TGTGCCAGCAGCCAGAGCTCTGGAAACACCATATATTTT. The chain has TRBV14 and TRBJ1-3; no clear D. The CDR3 is made up of 13 amino acids. Germline V gene lookup returns CDR1 SGHDN and CDR2 FVKESK. Trimming took off 3 bases at V and 0 bases at J, with 3 bases between the two ends.

The genes are TRBV4-3 and TRBJ2-7; 12 nucleotides line up with TRBD2. The CDR3 consists of 16 residues. The J segment lost 3 bases and the V segment lost 3 bases, leaving 6 bases of the junction unmatched. Germline V gene lookup returns CDR1 LGHNA and CDR2 YSLEER. CDR3 loop: CASSQGTSGRRYEQYF. The CDR3 DNA reads as TGCGCCAGCAGCCAGGGGACTAGCGGGCGTCGCTACGAGCAGTACTTC.

Points on this clonotype: This may come from a read error, since a much larger clone is one base off. The chain joins TRBV4-1 to TRBJ2-7; 7 positions match TRBD1. The CDR3 covers 15 residues. CDR1 is MGHRA, CDR2 YSYEKL, per germline. Losses at the gene ends were 1 base for V and 4 bases for J; bases not matched to a gene: 7. The CDR3, as DNA: TGCGCCAGCAGCCAAGCTACCGGGACAGATTACGAGCAGTACTTC. Its translation: CASSQATGTDYEQYF.

V and J are TRBV27 and TRBJ1-5; D is ambiguous. Germline CDR1 and CDR2: MNHEY and SMNVEV (reference sequence). Trimming took 6 bases from V and 0 from J, leaving 18 bases between them. This CDR3 has 17 residues. The CDR3 region has the DNA TGTGCCAGCAGCCAACACAACGGAGCTTATAGCAATCAGCCCCAGCATTTT. This translates into CASSQHNGAYSNQPQHF.

This clonotype appeared many times. The rearrangement links TRBV18 to TRBJ1-1; TRBD1 aligns across 7 bases. The V segment lost 6 bases and the J segment 5 bases; nucleotides outside the gene matches: 3. CDR3 size: 12 residues. CDR1 KGHSH and CDR2 LQKENI come from the germline V gene. The CDR3 loop is CASSTGQTEAFF. Here the CDR3 DNA reads TGTGCCAGCTCGACAGGGCAGACTGAAGCTTTCTTT.

This clonotype appeared once. This sequence joins TRBV6-1 and TRBJ1-2; 9 nucleotides agree with TRBD1. This CDR3 is 15 amino acids long. V lost 3 bases, J lost 7 bases, and 9 bases stayed unmatched. Per germline, CDR1 MNHNS and CDR2 SASEGT. The CDR3 reads CASSDRWTGAPGYTF. The CDR3 region has the DNA TGTGCCAGCAGTGATCGGTGGACAGGGGCCCCTGGCTACACCTTC.

This chain links TRBV3-1 with TRBJ2-3; 13 bases agree with TRBD2. With 4 bases clipped from V and 4 bases from J, the junction kept 8 bases outside the gene matches. The CDR3 contains 17 residues. Germline V gene sequence: CDR1 LGHDT, CDR2 YNNKEL (reference sequence). The chain's CDR3 is CASSLGTSGISPDTQYF. CDR3 sequence (DNA): TGTGCCAGCAGCCTGGGGACTAGCGGGATATCCCCAGATACGCAGTATTTT.

This clonotype was seen ten or more times. The rearrangement links TRBV6-5 to TRBJ2-7, with D unclear. Trimming removed 0 bases from V and 0 bases from J, with 12 bases in between. The CDR3 is 16 amino acids. The germline V gene has CDR1 MNHEY and CDR2 SVGAGI. The CDR3 is CASSYSRQVSSYEQYF. CDR3 DNA: TGTGCCAGCAGTTACTCGAGGCAGGTGAGCTCCTACGAGCAGTACTTC.